This is a list of T cell receptor beta chains from one sample in a study of OX40 agonist ivuxolimab in advanced cancers. Libraries were prepared by immunoSEQ multiplex PCR; TCRdb keeps only in-frame clonotypes and omits some of them. The profile shows some 59,000 clones, roughly 90% of them singletons. Sample: CD4+ or CD8+ T cells sorted from blood, taken in a trial of the OX40 agonist ivuxolimab. Receptors originate from an adult with an advanced solid tumor such as melanoma, head and neck, liver or kidney cancer. Each CDR3 is given with its conserved first and last residue. Each record gives: D gene, clone size, J gene, CDR3 length, V gene, CDR3 protein, CDR3 DNA. D genes are given only for firm matches. Only part of the rows carry a size: once, few, many, or a class if the clone is expanded.

>TRBD1|few|TRBJ1-5|15|TRBV11-2
CASSLYAGGNQPQHF
TGTGCCAGCAGCTTATATGCAGGGGGAAATCAGCCCCAGCATTTT
>TRBD2|-|TRBJ2-1|15|TRBV5-1
CASSQGTSGINEQFF
TGCGCCAGCAGCCAGGGGACTAGCGGGATCAATGAGCAGTTCTTC
>-|-|TRBJ2-5|18|TRBV5-1
CASSLESPRGGPKETQYF
TGCGCCAGCAGCTTGGAGAGCCCCCGCGGAGGTCCAAAAGAGACCCAGTACTTC
>-|-|TRBJ2-3|14|TRBV2
CASTLLGGPDTQYF
TGTGCCAGCACCCTTCTCGGAGGTCCAGATACGCAGTATTTT
>TRBD1|-|TRBJ1-2|15|TRBV9
CASSVRDREIPGYTF
TGTGCCAGCAGCGTGAGAGACAGGGAAATACCGGGCTACACCTTC
>TRBD1|few|TRBJ1-1|12|TRBV27
CASSFTGAEAFF
TGTGCCAGCAGTTTTACAGGGGCTGAAGCTTTCTTT
>-|-|TRBJ2-5|14|TRBV5-4
CASSTSTGVETQYF
TGTGCCAGCAGCACAAGTACCGGGGTGGAGACCCAGTACTTC
>-|-|TRBJ1-1|13|TRBV4-2
CASSLGRGTEAFF
TGTGCCAGCAGCTTGGGGCGGGGAACTGAAGCTTTCTTT
>-|-|TRBJ2-7|15|TRBV2
CASSAYDKSSYEQYF
TGTGCCAGCAGCGCCTACGACAAGTCCTCCTACGAGCAGTACTTC
>TRBD1|-|TRBJ2-5|14|TRBV5-1
CASSLGDRGETQYF
TGCGCCAGCAGCTTGGGTGACAGGGGAGAGACCCAGTACTTC
>-|-|TRBJ2-7|17|TRBV7-9
CASSLAAGQRESYEQYF
TGTGCCAGCAGCTTAGCCGCCGGGCAAAGGGAATCCTACGAGCAGTACTTC
>-|-|TRBJ1-3|13|TRBV9
CASSKGDGNTIYF
TGTGCCAGCAGCAAGGGGGATGGAAACACCATATATTTT
>TRBD1|-|TRBJ1-1|15|TRBV7-8
CASSASQGTRTEAFF
TGTGCCAGCAGCGCTTCACAGGGGACCAGAACTGAAGCTTTCTTT
>TRBD1|-|TRBJ2-7|17|TRBV28
CASTRDRGLSPSYEQYF
TGTGCCAGCACCAGGGACAGGGGTTTATCACCTTCCTACGAGCAGTACTTC
>-|-|TRBJ2-1|13|TRBV27
CASRASSYNEQFF
TGTGCCAGCAGGGCCAGCTCCTACAATGAGCAGTTCTTC
>-|-|TRBJ1-1|15|TRBV5-4
CASSLGGSVNTEAFF
TGTGCCAGCAGCTTGGGAGGGTCAGTGAACACTGAAGCTTTCTTT
>-|-|TRBJ2-2|15|TRBV7-9
CASSLRRLGAGELFF
TGTGCCAGCAGCTTACGCCGATTGGGGGCCGGGGAGCTGTTTTTT
>-|-|TRBJ1-2|14|TRBV2
CASSGEGLSWGYTF
TGTGCCAGCAGTGGAGAGGGATTGTCCTGGGGCTACACCTTC
>-|-|TRBJ1-1|11|TRBV20-1
CSGRENTEAFF
TGCAGTGGGCGGGAGAACACTGAAGCTTTCTTT
>TRBD1|-|TRBJ2-7|14|TRBV6-5
CASSTGQGPYEQYF
TGTGCCAGCAGTACGGGACAGGGTCCCTACGAGCAGTACTTC
>TRBD1|-|TRBJ2-7|14|TRBV29-1
CSARGQQGGYEQYF
TGCAGCGCCCGGGGACAGCAAGGGGGCTACGAGCAGTACTTC
>-|-|TRBJ2-1|12|TRBV6-1
CASSEVGGEQFF
TGTGCCAGCAGTGAAGTAGGGGGTGAGCAGTTCTTC
>-|-|TRBJ1-6|13|TRBV5-1
CASSSVDNSPLHF
TGCGCCAGCAGCTCCGTCGATAATTCACCCCTCCACTTT
>-|-|TRBJ1-5|13|TRBV5-1
CASSLQGEEPQHF
TGCGCCAGCAGCTTACAGGGTGAGGAGCCCCAGCATTTT
>-|-|TRBJ2-7|12|TRBV10-3
CAISESSNEQYF
TGTGCCATCAGTGAATCCAGTAACGAGCAGTACTTC
>TRBD1|few|TRBJ1-6|16|TRBV2
CASSDAGTGENSPLHF
TGTGCCAGCAGTGACGCGGGGACAGGGGAGAATTCACCCCTCCACTTT
>TRBD2|-|TRBJ2-4|14|TRBV2
CASSARTSVNIQYF
TGTGCCAGCAGTGCAAGGACTAGCGTAAACATTCAGTACTTC
>-|-|TRBJ1-1|14|TRBV19
CASSAGRLEAEAFF
TGTGCCAGTAGTGCGGGGAGACTTGAGGCTGAAGCTTTCTTT
>-|-|TRBJ1-1|15|TRBV30
CAWSFQGHPNTEAFF
TGTGCCTGGAGCTTCCAGGGACACCCGAACACTGAAGCTTTCTTT
>TRBD2|-|TRBJ2-5|15|TRBV18
CASSPLAGGQETQYF
TGTGCCAGCTCACCGCTGGCGGGAGGCCAAGAGACCCAGTACTTC
>-|-|TRBJ2-5|15|TRBV9
CASSVGPDTQETQYF
TGTGCCAGCAGCGTAGGACCAGACACCCAAGAGACCCAGTACTTC
>TRBD2|-|TRBJ2-2|16|TRBV2
CASSRLAGGRGGELFF
TGTGCCAGCAGTAGACTAGCGGGAGGCCGGGGCGGGGAGCTGTTTTTT
>TRBD2|-|TRBJ2-7|14|TRBV7-2
CASRPGLAVHEQYF
TGTGCCAGCAGACCGGGACTAGCGGTCCACGAGCAGTACTTC
>-|-|TRBJ1-4|16|TRBV18
CASSPGEGTLYRKLFF
TGTGCCAGCTCACCTGGTGAGGGGACATTATATCGAAAACTGTTTTTT
>TRBD2|once|TRBJ2-1|14|TRBV2
CASSGGSSYNEQFF
TGTGCCAGCAGCGGCGGGAGCTCCTACAATGAGCAGTTCTTC
>-|-|TRBJ2-2|15|TRBV2
CASRSGTINTGELFF
TGTGCCAGCAGGTCCGGGACCATTAACACCGGGGAGCTGTTTTTT
>-|-|TRBJ2-2|14|TRBV29-1
CSVDSGSNTGELFF
TGCAGCGTTGACAGCGGTTCGAACACCGGGGAGCTGTTTTTT
>TRBD2|-|TRBJ2-1|16|TRBV18
CASSTGTSGTDNEQFF
TGTGCCAGCTCAACGGGGACTAGCGGGACTGACAATGAGCAGTTCTTC
>-|few|TRBJ1-5|15|TRBV5-5
CASSLLQGRGQPQHF
TGTGCCAGCAGCTTGTTACAGGGAAGGGGCCAGCCCCAGCATTTT
>-|-|TRBJ2-3|13|TRBV30
CALPQGGTDTQYF
TGTGCCCTCCCCCAGGGTGGGACAGATACGCAGTATTTT
>-|-|TRBJ2-1|18|TRBV6-1
CASSEAERRRSSYNEQFF
TGTGCCAGCAGTGAAGCGGAACGCCGCCGAAGCTCCTACAATGAGCAGTTCTTC